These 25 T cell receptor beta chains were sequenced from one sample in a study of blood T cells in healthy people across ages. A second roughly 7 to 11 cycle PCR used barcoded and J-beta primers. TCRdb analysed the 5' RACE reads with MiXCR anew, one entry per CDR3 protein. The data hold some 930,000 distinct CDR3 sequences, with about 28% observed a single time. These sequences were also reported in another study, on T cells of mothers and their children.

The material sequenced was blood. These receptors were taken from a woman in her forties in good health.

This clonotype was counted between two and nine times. The CDR3 spells CASSLGTGANYGYTF. CDR3 DNA: TGTGCCAGCAGCTTAGGGACAGGGGCTAACTATGGCTACACCTTC. The gene calls are TRBV7-2 and TRBJ1-2; 9 nucleotides line up with TRBD1. The germline V gene encodes CDR1 SGHTA and CDR2 FQGNSA. With V trimmed by 1 base and J by 0 bases, 0 bases remained unmatched. This CDR3 is 15 amino acids long.

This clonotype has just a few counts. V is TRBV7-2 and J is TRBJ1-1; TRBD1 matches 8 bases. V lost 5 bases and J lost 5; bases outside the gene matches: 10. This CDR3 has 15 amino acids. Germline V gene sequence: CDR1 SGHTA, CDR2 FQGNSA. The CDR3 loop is CASSNPSGGGTEAFF. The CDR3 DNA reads TGTGCCAGCAGCAACCCGTCAGGGGGCGGTACTGAAGCTTTCTTT. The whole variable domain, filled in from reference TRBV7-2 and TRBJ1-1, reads GAGVSQSPSNKVTEKGKDVELRCDPISGHTALYWYRQSLGQGLEFLIYFQGNSAPDKSGLPSDRFSAERTGGSVSTLTIQRTQQEDSAVYLCASSNPSGGGTEAFFGQGTRLTVV.

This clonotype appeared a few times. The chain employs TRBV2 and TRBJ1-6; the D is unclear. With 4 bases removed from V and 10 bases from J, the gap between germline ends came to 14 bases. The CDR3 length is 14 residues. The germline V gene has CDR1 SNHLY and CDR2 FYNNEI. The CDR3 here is CASSVWEAESPLHF. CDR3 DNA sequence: TGTGCCAGCAGTGTTTGGGAAGCGGAATCACCCCTCCACTTT.

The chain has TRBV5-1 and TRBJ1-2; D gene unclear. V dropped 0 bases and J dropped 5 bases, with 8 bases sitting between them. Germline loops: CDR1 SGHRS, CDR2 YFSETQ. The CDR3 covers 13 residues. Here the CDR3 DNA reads TGCGCCAGCAGCTTGGATGTAGAATATGGCTACACCTTC. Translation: CASSLDVEYGYTF.

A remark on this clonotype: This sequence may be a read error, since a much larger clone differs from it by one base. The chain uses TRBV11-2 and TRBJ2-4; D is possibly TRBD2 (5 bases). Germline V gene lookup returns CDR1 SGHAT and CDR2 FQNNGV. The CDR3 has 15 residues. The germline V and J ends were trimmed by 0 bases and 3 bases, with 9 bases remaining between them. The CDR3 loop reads CASSLEIGGKNIQYF. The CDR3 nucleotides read TGTGCCAGCAGCTTAGAGATAGGAGGCAAAAACATTCAGTACTTC.

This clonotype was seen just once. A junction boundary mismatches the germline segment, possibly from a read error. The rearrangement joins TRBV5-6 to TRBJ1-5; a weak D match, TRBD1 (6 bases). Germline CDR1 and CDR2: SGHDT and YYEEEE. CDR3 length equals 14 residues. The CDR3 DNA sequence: TGTGCCAACAGCTCAGACAGGCCCGTTGGGCCCCAGCATTTT. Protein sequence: CANSSDRPVGPQHF.

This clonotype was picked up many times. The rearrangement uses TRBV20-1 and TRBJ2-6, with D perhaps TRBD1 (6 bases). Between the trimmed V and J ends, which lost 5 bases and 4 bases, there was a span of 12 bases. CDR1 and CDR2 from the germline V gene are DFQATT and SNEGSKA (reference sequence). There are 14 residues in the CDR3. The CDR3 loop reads CSAPGTPGANVLTF. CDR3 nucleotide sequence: TGCAGTGCTCCCGGGACACCCGGGGCCAACGTCCTGACTTTC.

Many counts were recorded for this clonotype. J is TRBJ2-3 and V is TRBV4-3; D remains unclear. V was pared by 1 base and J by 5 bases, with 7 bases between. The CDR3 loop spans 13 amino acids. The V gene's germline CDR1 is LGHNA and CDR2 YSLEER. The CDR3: CASSQVDRDTQYF. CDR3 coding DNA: TGCGCCAGCAGCCAAGTGGATCGAGATACGCAGTATTTT.

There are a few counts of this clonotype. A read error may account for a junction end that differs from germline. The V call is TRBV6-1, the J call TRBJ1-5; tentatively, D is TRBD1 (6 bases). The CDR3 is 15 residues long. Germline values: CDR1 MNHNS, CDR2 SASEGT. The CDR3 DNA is TGTGCCAGCAGTGGAGGGGGTATCGGCAATCAGCCCCGGCATTTT. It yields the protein CASSGGGIGNQPRHF.

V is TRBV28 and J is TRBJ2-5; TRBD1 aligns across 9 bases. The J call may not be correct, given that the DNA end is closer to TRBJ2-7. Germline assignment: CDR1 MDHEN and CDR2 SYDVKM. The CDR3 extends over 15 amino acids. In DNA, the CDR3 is TGTGCCAGCAACAATGCCGGGACAGGGTCCTACGAGCAGTACTTC. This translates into CASNNAGTGSYEQYF.

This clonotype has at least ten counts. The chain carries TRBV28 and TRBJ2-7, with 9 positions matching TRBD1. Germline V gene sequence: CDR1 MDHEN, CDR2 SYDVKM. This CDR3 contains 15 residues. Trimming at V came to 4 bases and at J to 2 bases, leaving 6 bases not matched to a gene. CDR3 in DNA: TGTGCCAGCAGTTCACAGACAGGGGGAGCCTACGAGCAGTACTTC. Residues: CASSSQTGGAYEQYF.

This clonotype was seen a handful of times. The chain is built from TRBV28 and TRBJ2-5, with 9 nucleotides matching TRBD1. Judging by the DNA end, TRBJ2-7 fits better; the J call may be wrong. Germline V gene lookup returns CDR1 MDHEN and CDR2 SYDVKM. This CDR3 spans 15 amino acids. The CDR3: CASSLWGQGRYEQYF. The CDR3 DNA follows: TGTGCCAGCAGTTTATGGGGACAGGGACGCTACGAGCAGTACTTC.

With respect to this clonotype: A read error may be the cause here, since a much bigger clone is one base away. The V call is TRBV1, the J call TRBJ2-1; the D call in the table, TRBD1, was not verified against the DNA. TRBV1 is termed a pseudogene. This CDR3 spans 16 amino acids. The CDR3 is CTSVRCEPPLRNEQFF. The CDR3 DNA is TGCACCAGCGTCCGATGTGAGCCCCCTTTACGCAATGAGCAGTTCTTC.

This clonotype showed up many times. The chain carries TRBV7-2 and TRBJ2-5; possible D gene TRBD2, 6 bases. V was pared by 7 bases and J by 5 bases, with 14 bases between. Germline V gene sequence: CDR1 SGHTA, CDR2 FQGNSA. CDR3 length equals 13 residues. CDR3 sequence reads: CASTRGELETQYF. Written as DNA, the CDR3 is TGTGCCAGCACGCGGGGAGAGTTGGAGACCCAGTACTTC.

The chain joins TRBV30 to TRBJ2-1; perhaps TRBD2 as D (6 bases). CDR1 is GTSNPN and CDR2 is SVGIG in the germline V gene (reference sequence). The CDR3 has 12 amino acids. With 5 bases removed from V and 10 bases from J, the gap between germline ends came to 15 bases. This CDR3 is CAWALGGREQFF. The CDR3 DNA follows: TGTGCCTGGGCCCTTGGAGGGAGAGAGCAGTTCTTC.

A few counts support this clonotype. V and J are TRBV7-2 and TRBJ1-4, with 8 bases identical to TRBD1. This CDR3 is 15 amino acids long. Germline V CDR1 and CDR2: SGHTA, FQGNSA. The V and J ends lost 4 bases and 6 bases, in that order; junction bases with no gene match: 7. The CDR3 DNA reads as TGTGCCAGCAGCTGGGGGGGGACAGGAGATGAAAAACTGTTTTTT. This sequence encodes CASSWGGTGDEKLFF.

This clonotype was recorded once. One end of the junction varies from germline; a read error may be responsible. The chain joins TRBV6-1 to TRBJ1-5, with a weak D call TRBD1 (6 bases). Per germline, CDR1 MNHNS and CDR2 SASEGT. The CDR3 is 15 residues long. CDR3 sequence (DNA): TGTGCCAGCAAAGAAGGGGGGCCTCGCAATCAGCCCCGGCATTTT. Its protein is CASKEGGPRNQPRHF.

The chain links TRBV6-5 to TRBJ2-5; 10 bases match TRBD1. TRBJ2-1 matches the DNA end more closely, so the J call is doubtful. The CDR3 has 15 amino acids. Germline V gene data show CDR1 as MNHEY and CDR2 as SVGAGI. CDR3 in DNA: TGTGCCAGCAGTATCCGGGACAGGGGAGGAGAGACCCAGTTCTTC. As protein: CASSIRDRGGETQFF.

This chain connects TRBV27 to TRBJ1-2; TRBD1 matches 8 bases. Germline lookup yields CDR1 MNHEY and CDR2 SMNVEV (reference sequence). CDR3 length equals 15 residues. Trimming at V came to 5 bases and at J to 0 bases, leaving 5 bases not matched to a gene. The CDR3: CASSRDRGTNYGYTF. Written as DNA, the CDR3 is TGTGCCAGCAGTAGAGACAGGGGAACTAACTATGGCTACACCTTC.

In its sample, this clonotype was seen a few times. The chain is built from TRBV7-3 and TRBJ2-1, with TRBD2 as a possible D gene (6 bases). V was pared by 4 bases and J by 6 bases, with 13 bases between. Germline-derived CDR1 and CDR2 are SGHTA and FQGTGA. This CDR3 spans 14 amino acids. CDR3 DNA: TGTGCCAGCAGCTCCGGGACTTCACCCAATGAGCAGTTCTTC. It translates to CASSSGTSPNEQFF.

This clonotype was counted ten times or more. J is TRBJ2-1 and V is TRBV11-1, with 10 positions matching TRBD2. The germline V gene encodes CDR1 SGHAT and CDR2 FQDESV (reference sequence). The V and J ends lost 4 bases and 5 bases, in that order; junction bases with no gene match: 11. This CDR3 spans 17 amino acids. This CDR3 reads CASSSTLLAGRNNEQFF. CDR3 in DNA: TGTGCCAGCAGCTCCACCCTACTAGCGGGGCGGAACAATGAGCAGTTCTTC.

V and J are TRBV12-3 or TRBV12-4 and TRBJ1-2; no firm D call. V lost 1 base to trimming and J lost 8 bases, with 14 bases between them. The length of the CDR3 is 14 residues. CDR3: CASSLGGPAGGYTF. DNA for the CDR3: TGTGCCAGCAGTTTAGGAGGACCAGCGGGGGGCTACACCTTC.

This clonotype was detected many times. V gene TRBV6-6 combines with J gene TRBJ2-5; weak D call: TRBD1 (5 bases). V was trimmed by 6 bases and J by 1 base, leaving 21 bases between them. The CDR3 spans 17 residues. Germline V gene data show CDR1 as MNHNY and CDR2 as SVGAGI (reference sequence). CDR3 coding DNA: TGTGCCAGCAGGCCCAGTCCCCTACAGGAGACCCAAGAGACCCAGTACTTC. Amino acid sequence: CASRPSPLQETQETQYF.

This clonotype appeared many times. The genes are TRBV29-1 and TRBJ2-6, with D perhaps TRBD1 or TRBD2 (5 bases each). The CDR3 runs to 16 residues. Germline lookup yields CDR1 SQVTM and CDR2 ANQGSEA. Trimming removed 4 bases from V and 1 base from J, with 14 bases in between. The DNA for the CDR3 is TGCAGCGTTGCCGAGGGGACGGTTTCTGGGGCCAACGTCCTGACTTTC. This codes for CSVAEGTVSGANVLTF.

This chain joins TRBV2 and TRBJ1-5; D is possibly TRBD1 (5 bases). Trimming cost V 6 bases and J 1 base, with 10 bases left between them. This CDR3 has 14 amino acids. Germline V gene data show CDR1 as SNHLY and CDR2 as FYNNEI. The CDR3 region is CASSDSDSNQPQHF. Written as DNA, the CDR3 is TGTGCCAGCAGCGACAGCGACAGCAATCAGCCCCAGCATTTT. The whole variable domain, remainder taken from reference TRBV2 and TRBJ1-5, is EPEVTQTPSHQVTQMGQEVILRCVPISNHLYFYWYRQILGQKVEFLVSFYNNEISEKSEIFDDQFSVERPDGSNFTLKIRSTKLEDSAMYFCASSDSDSNQPQHFGDGTRLSIL.